A selection of T cell receptor beta chains follows, all from one sample in a study of blood T cell repertoires in COVID-19. Sequencing used immunoSEQ multiplex PCR; TCRdb keeps in-frame clones, though not all of them. The profile shows about 240,000 clones, about nine tenths of them singletons. The sequenced sample consisted of peripheral blood. The receptors stem from a man aged 60 to 75 who had recovered from COVID-19. The CDR3 runs from the conserved cysteine through the conserved F or W. The D gene is left open where the match is weak. Size values are once, few and many counts, or a class for expanded clones, and some rows have none.

CDR3aa	CDR3nt	d_gene	v_gene	abundance	len	j_gene
CATRLGGTGVSPLHF	TGTGCCACCCGCTTAGGAGGGACAGGGGTTTCACCCCTCCACTTT	TRBD1	TRBV24-1	NA	15	TRBJ1-6
CASTPPGQGHGYTF	TGTGCCAGCACTCCACCGGGACAGGGACATGGCTACACCTTC	TRBD1	TRBV19	NA	14	TRBJ1-2
CAIRADRGTGNTIYF	TGTGCCATCAGGGCGGACAGGGGAACTGGAAACACCATATATTTT	TRBD1	TRBV10-3	NA	15	TRBJ1-3
CASRQGYKVTF	TGTGCCAGCAGACAGGGCTATAAGGTTACCTTC	NA	TRBV5-4	NA	11	TRBJ1-2
CATSSGLAGVETQYF	TGTGCCACCAGCAGCGGACTAGCGGGGGTTGAGACCCAGTACTTC	TRBD2	TRBV15	NA	15	TRBJ2-5
CATSDPGTSSLGYNEQFF	TGTGCCACCAGTGACCCCGGGACTAGCTCCCTGGGATACAATGAGCAGTTCTTC	TRBD2	TRBV24-1	NA	18	TRBJ2-1
CASSEDRTSGNTIYF	TGTGCCAGCAGTGAAGACAGGACCTCTGGAAACACCATATATTTT	NA	TRBV25-1	few	15	TRBJ1-3
CASSFSRGLGELFF	TGTGCCAGCAGTTTCTCGCGGGGGCTCGGGGAGCTGTTTTTT	NA	TRBV28	NA	14	TRBJ2-2
CASSPGFGPGAFF	TGTGCCAGCAGCCCGGGGTTTGGCCCTGGGGCTTTCTTT	NA	TRBV9	NA	13	TRBJ1-1
CASSLTSGGPSDTQYF	TGTGCCAGCAGCCTGACTAGCGGGGGGCCCTCAGATACGCAGTATTTT	TRBD2	TRBV7-8	NA	16	TRBJ2-3
CASSQARFRGEKLFF	TGTGCCAGCAGCCAGGCCCGCTTCCGGGGGGAAAAACTGTTTTTT	NA	TRBV7-2	NA	15	TRBJ1-4
CASSMALGGTGVQPQHF	TGTGCCAGTAGTATGGCGTTAGGCGGGACAGGGGTTCAGCCCCAGCATTTT	TRBD1	TRBV19	NA	17	TRBJ1-5
CASSLGNWYQETQYF	TGTGCCAGCAGCTTGGGCAACTGGTACCAAGAGACCCAGTACTTC	NA	TRBV5-6	NA	15	TRBJ2-5
CASSFDRVNYGYTF	TGCGCCAGCAGCTTCGACAGGGTTAACTATGGCTACACCTTC	TRBD1	TRBV5-1	NA	14	TRBJ1-2
CASSGTTGTAYGYTF	TGTGCCAGCAGCGGAACGACGGGTACCGCCTATGGCTACACCTTC	NA	TRBV5-4	NA	15	TRBJ1-2
CASSSPSGGAGDTQYF	TGTGCCAGCAGTAGCCCCAGCGGGGGGGCAGGAGATACGCAGTATTTT	TRBD2	TRBV2	NA	16	TRBJ2-3
CASSQDLGGRGAPPDEQYF	TGCGCCAGCAGCCAAGACTTGGGTGGGCGGGGGGCCCCCCCGGACGAGCAGTACTTC	TRBD2	TRBV4-1	NA	19	TRBJ2-7
CASSRGQGGSGNTIYF	TGTGCCAGTAGTCGTGGACAGGGAGGCTCTGGAAACACCATATATTTT	TRBD1	TRBV19	once	16	TRBJ1-3
CASSPKGTARYNEQFF	TGTGCCAGTAGCCCGAAGGGGACAGCCCGTTACAATGAGCAGTTCTTC	TRBD1	TRBV19	NA	16	TRBJ2-1
CASDRQGVGTEAFF	TGTGCCAGCGACAGACAGGGGGTCGGGACTGAAGCTTTCTTT	TRBD1	TRBV2	NA	14	TRBJ1-1
CATSPSRNTGELFF	TGTGCCACCAGTCCGAGCCGAAACACCGGGGAGCTGTTTTTT	NA	TRBV24-1	few	14	TRBJ2-2
CASSPSGLFYGYTF	TGTGCCAGCAGCCCCTCCGGACTTTTTTATGGCTACACCTTC	NA	TRBV7-9	NA	14	TRBJ1-2
CASSQDTRTGDKNIQYF	TGTGCCAGCAGCCAAGACACAAGGACAGGGGACAAAAACATTCAGTACTTC	TRBD1	TRBV4-2	NA	17	TRBJ2-4
CASSSGTRAKNIQYF	TGTGCCAGCAGCTCGGGTACTCGGGCCAAAAACATTCAGTACTTC	NA	TRBV5-5	NA	15	TRBJ2-4
CASSLTGANYGYTF	TGTGCCAGCAGCTTGACAGGGGCTAACTATGGCTACACCTTC	TRBD1	TRBV5-4	NA	14	TRBJ1-2
CASSIQGVDEAFF	TGTGCCAGTAGTATCCAGGGGGTGGATGAAGCTTTCTTT	TRBD1	TRBV19	once	13	TRBJ1-1
CATSGGAVDTQYF	TGTGCCACTAGCGGGGGGGCCGTAGATACGCAGTATTTT	TRBD2	TRBV30	NA	13	TRBJ2-3
CAISEGRASSTDTQYF	TGTGCCATCAGTGAGGGGAGGGCCTCTAGCACAGATACGCAGTATTTT	TRBD2	TRBV10-3	NA	16	TRBJ2-3
CASSLSGLAGGPYEQFF	TGTGCCAGTAGTCTATCCGGACTAGCGGGGGGGCCGTATGAGCAGTTCTTC	TRBD2	TRBV19	once	17	TRBJ2-1
CASSDGGNSGGSDTQYF	TGTGCCAGCAGCGATGGGGGAAATAGCGGGGGTTCAGATACGCAGTATTTT	TRBD2	TRBV9	NA	17	TRBJ2-3
CASGLDRGRVTGELFF	TGTGCTAGTGGCCTCGACAGGGGGCGTGTCACCGGGGAGCTGTTTTTT	TRBD1	TRBV12-5	NA	16	TRBJ2-2
CAWSSADTYNEQFF	TGTGCCTGGAGTTCGGCGGATACCTACAATGAGCAGTTCTTC	NA	TRBV30	NA	14	TRBJ2-1
CASSATGAGGIDTQYF	TGTGCCAGTAGTGCGACGGGGGCGGGGGGAATAGATACGCAGTATTTT	TRBD2	TRBV19	NA	16	TRBJ2-3
CAWSGGTMNTEAFF	TGTGCCTGGAGTGGTGGCACTATGAACACTGAAGCTTTCTTT	NA	TRBV30	NA	14	TRBJ1-1
CASRWTSGRNEQFF	TGTGCCAGCAGATGGACTAGCGGGAGAAATGAGCAGTTCTTC	TRBD2	TRBV2	once	14	TRBJ2-1
CASSYSGASNSPLHF	TGTGCCAGCAGTTACTCCGGTGCCTCGAATTCACCCCTCCACTTT	NA	TRBV6-5	few	15	TRBJ1-6
CASSRTDRNTEAFF	TGTGCCAGCAGTCGGACAGATAGGAACACTGAAGCTTTCTTT	NA	TRBV6-5	NA	14	TRBJ1-1
CASRKRVPQGAGNYGYTF	TGTGCCAGTAGAAAGCGGGTGCCTCAGGGGGCAGGCAACTATGGCTACACCTTC	TRBD1	TRBV19	NA	18	TRBJ1-2
CASSYLRGTGGWEQYF	TGTGCCAGCAGTTACCTTCGTGGGACAGGGGGCTGGGAGCAGTACTTC	TRBD1	TRBV6-2/TRBV6-3	NA	16	TRBJ2-7
CTSSHRTGTPNYGYTF	TGCACCAGCAGCCATCGGACAGGAACGCCTAACTATGGCTACACCTTC	NA	TRBV1	NA	16	TRBJ1-2
CASSLVTASSGNTIYF	TGTGCCAGCAGCTTAGTGACTGCAAGCTCTGGAAACACCATATATTTT	NA	TRBV7-2	NA	16	TRBJ1-3
CASSLWTSGTDTQYF	TGTGCCAGCAGCTTATGGACTAGCGGCACAGATACGCAGTATTTT	TRBD2	TRBV5-4	NA	15	TRBJ2-3
CASSSRPGYPDTQYF	TGTGCCAGCAGTAGCCGGCCGGGGTATCCAGATACGCAGTATTTT	NA	TRBV28	few	15	TRBJ2-3
CASSFGWASADTQYF	TGTGCCAGCAGCTTCGGTTGGGCGAGTGCAGATACGCAGTATTTT	NA	TRBV5-6	NA	15	TRBJ2-3
CASQTGSSYEQYF	TGTGCCAGCCAAACAGGAAGCTCCTACGAGCAGTACTTC	NA	TRBV2	NA	13	TRBJ2-7
CASSSITGTRNQPQHF	TGTGCCAGCAGTTCGATTACAGGGACCCGCAATCAGCCCCAGCATTTT	NA	TRBV27	NA	16	TRBJ1-5
CASSQEGLYNEQFF	TGTGCCAGCAGCCAGGAGGGACTTTACAATGAGCAGTTCTTC	NA	TRBV3-1/TRBV3-2	once	14	TRBJ2-1
CASRAGGTDTQYF	TGTGCCAGCCGAGCGGGCGGCACAGATACGCAGTATTTT	NA	TRBV27	NA	13	TRBJ2-3
CASSPPSVRDTQYF	TGTGCCAGCTCACCACCGAGCGTTAGAGATACGCAGTATTTT	NA	TRBV18	NA	14	TRBJ2-3
CASSLSGSGGQNTQYF	TGTGCCAGCAGCTTAAGTGGTAGCGGGGGACAAAATACGCAGTATTTT	TRBD2	TRBV7-2	once	16	TRBJ2-3
CASTSSSGVTNEQFF	TGTGCCAGCACTTCCTCGTCGGGGGTAACGAATGAGCAGTTCTTC	NA	TRBV6-5	NA	15	TRBJ2-1
CASSQEKDIAGAYEIKNIQYF	TGCGCCAGCAGTCAAGAAAAGGATATAGCGGGGGCCTACGAAATCAAAAACATTCAGTACTTC	TRBD2	TRBV23-1	NA	21	TRBJ2-4